The present TCR beta chain was sequenced within a study of T cells in Graves' hyperthyroidism and ophthalmopathy. On the study more broadly: Peripheral blood specimens were obtained at initial diagnosis, prior to any treatment.

The CDR3 runs 12 residues. Trimming removed 0 bases at V and 6 bases at J, with 7 bases between. Germline CDR1 and CDR2: GTSNPN and SVGIG (reference sequence). In this sample, this clonotype turned up a few times. Amplification yielded TCR beta CDR3 regions, with RNA transcripts as the source. The TCR CDR3 was amplified in a first-round RT-PCR using the HTBI primer set. TCRdb reprocessed the multiplex PCR reads via MiXCR and lists one record per CDR3 protein. The data contain around 570,000 distinct CDR3 sequences, around 20% of them singletons. Diagnostic assessment was based on clinical symptoms, serum thyroxine and TRAb, thyroid ultrasound and orbital computed tomography.

The receptor comes from a man between 40 and 49 years old with Graves' ophthalmopathy. The sample taken for sequencing was blood. This chain links TRBV30 with TRBJ2-3; D uncertain. Here the CDR3 reads CAWSVIVDTQYF. The DNA of the CDR3 is TGTGCCTGGAGTGTAATAGTGGATACGCAGTATTTT. Full variable domain (outside the CDR3, taken from reference TRBV30 and TRBJ2-3): SQTIHQWPATLVQPVGSPLSLECTVEGTSNPNLYWYRQAAGRGLQLLFYSVGIGQISSEVPQNLSASRPQDRQFILSSKKLLLSDSGFYLCAWSVIVDTQYFGPGTRLTVL.